The present T cell receptor (beta chain) was sequenced within a study of long-term antiretroviral therapy in people with HIV. At survey level, the immunoSEQ assay was run in its v3.0 version. For every sample, sequencing targeted roughly 40,000-50,000 T-cell genomes. The method was immunoSEQ multiplex PCR; TCRdb's version includes in-frame clones alone and lacks a portion of them. The top ten hold about 15% of the sample, which has 20,000 or so clones, 76% seen once. In its sample, this clone ranks as medium-sized. Germline V lookup: CDR1 MNHEY, CDR2 SMNVEV (reference sequence). Trimming removed 2 bases at V and 3 bases at J, with 11 bases between. The CDR3 runs 14 residues.

The sequenced sample was unsorted PBMCs, obtained 0.5 years before starting antiretroviral therapy. The V gene is TRBV27, the J gene TRBJ2-7; the D is unclear. The sequence was obtained from a woman aged 50 to 60 with HIV. The CDR3 sequence is CASSLKAKDYEQYF. In nucleotides, the CDR3 is TGTGCCAGCAGTTTAAAGGCAAAGGACTACGAGCAGTACTTC.